The next 30 T cell receptor beta chains were all read from a single sample in a study of CD8 T cells in Susac syndrome. RNA totalling about 0.5 to 1 ug underwent reverse transcription with random hexamers. TCRdb called the immunoSEQ multiplex PCR reads again in MiXCR, with one record for every CDR3 protein. The table lists about 200,000 distinct CDR3 sequences, roughly 95% of them singletons. The specimen sequenced was CD4+ T cells from PBMCs. These receptors came from a human donor with multiple sclerosis.

About this clonotype: An end of the junction does not agree with germline; a read error may underlie this. This sequence joins TRBV2 and TRBJ2-1, with 8 bases lining up with TRBD2. The CDR3 length is 14 residues. CDR1 and CDR2 from the germline V gene are SNHLY and FYNNEI. CDR3 region: CASNELADHNEQFF. The CDR3 DNA reads as TGTGCCAGCAATGAACTAGCGGACCACAATGAGCAGTTCTTC.

The chain joins TRBV29-1 to TRBJ1-1; 7 nucleotides match TRBD1. The CDR3 totals 17 residues. The trim removed 0 bases at V and 1 base at J, leaving 11 bases unmatched. Germline values: CDR1 SQVTM, CDR2 ANQGSEA. The CDR3 coding sequence is TGCAGCGTTGAAGAGCGGCGACAGGGTTCAGGGAACACTGAAGCTTTCTTT. This sequence encodes CSVEERRQGSGNTEAFF.

V is TRBV30 and J is TRBJ1-5; no definite D call. This CDR3 has 13 residues. CDR1 is GTSNPN, CDR2 SVGIG, per germline (reference sequence). V lost 3 bases and J lost 6, with 12 bases in between. The CDR3 here is CAWSHREGQPQHF. The CDR3 coding sequence is TGTGCCTGGAGCCATCGGGAGGGTCAGCCCCAGCATTTT. Supplemented by reference TRBV30 and TRBJ1-5, the full variable domain reads SQTIHQWPATLVQPVGSPLSLECTVEGTSNPNLYWYRQAAGRGLQLLFYSVGIGQISSEVPQNLSASRPQDRQFILSSKKLLLSDSGFYLCAWSHREGQPQHFGDGTRLSIL.

The chain recombines TRBV4-1 with TRBJ2-1; 9 bases map to TRBD2. CDR3 length: 17 residues. The V and J ends lost 1 base and 7 bases, in that order; junction bases with no gene match: 11. The V gene's germline CDR1 is MGHRA and CDR2 YSYEKL. Here the CDR3 DNA reads TGCGCCAGCAGCCAAGGGAGCGGGAGGAATGGTTGGAATGAGCAGTTCTTC. It yields the protein CASSQGSGRNGWNEQFF.

The chain couples TRBV19 to TRBJ2-7; no firm D call. The germline CDR1 and CDR2 sequences are LNHDA and SQIVND (reference sequence). There are 13 residues in the CDR3. Trimming cost V 2 bases and J 3 bases, with 8 bases left between them. CDR3 region: CASSIRVFYEQYF. The DNA for the CDR3 is TGTGCCAGTAGTATAAGGGTCTTCTACGAGCAGTACTTC.

The chain combines TRBV7-3 with TRBJ2-7, with 7 positions matching TRBD1. CDR1 is SGHTA, CDR2 FQGTGA, per germline. V shed 5 bases, J shed 6 bases, and the junction held 10 bases outside the gene matches. This CDR3 has 14 amino acids. CDR3 DNA sequence: TGTGCCAGCAGCCCGAACAGGGGTTCAGGCGAGCAGTACTTC. Translated, it gives CASSPNRGSGEQYF.

The rearrangement uses TRBV5-1 and TRBJ1-5; a weak D match, TRBD1 (5 bases). The ends were cut back, 4 bases at V and 2 bases at J, with 10 bases in the middle. Germline assignment: CDR1 SGHRS and CDR2 YFSETQ. The CDR3 has 14 residues. CDR3 sequence: CASSGGEGNQPQHF. The CDR3 DNA reads TGCGCCAGCAGCGGGGGTGAGGGCAATCAGCCCCAGCATTTT.

The chain couples TRBV9 to TRBJ2-1, with 10 bases matching TRBD2. V dropped 3 bases and J dropped 7; count of bases not matched to a gene: 7. Germline values: CDR1 SGDLS, CDR2 YYNGEE. The CDR3 has 15 amino acids. DNA for the CDR3: TGTGCCAGCAGCGCCAGCGGGGGGGAACGGAATGAGCAGTTCTTC. As protein: CASSASGGERNEQFF.

This chain's CDR3 is CASGGASGGYNEQFF. CDR3 coding DNA: TGTGCCAGCGGAGGCGCCTCGGGGGGGTACAATGAGCAGTTCTTC. V and J are TRBV12-3 or TRBV12-4 and TRBJ2-1; 8 bases line up with TRBD2. The CDR3 is 15 residues long. V lost 8 bases and J lost 4; bases outside the gene matches: 10.

The chain links TRBV19 to TRBJ1-1; a possible D gene is TRBD1 (5 bases). Germline loops: CDR1 LNHDA, CDR2 SQIVND (reference sequence). V shed 2 bases and J shed 3 bases, with 13 bases lying between them. This CDR3 has 15 residues. The CDR3 region has the DNA TGTGCCAGTAGTATATCTAGGCAGGGATACACTGAAGCTTTCTTT. It encodes CASSISRQGYTEAFF.

In the case of this clonotype: The junction shows a germline mismatch at one end, possibly a read error. This chain links TRBV14 with TRBJ2-2; D possibly corresponds to TRBD2 (6 bases). Germline CDR1 reads SGHDN; CDR2 reads FVKESK. This CDR3 has 15 residues. The DNA of the CDR3 is TGTGCCAGCAGCCAAGGGACAACGAACACCGGGGAGGTGTTTTTT. It specifies CASSQGTTNTGEVFF.

The V call is TRBV4-1, the J call TRBJ2-1; D tentatively fits TRBD1 or TRBD2 (6 bases each). Germline values: CDR1 MGHRA, CDR2 YSYEKL. This CDR3 is built from 15 residues. Trimming took 5 bases from V and 1 from J, leaving 12 bases between them. CDR3 in DNA: TGCGCCAGCAGCTTCACAGGGAGGTCCTACAATGAGCAGTTCTTC. Protein: CASSFTGRSYNEQFF.

The CDR3 nucleotides read TGCAGCGTTGAACGAGGGAAGGGCGGCACTGAAGCTTTCTTT. Translated: CSVERGKGGTEAFF. V usage is TRBV29-1 and J usage is TRBJ1-1, with D unclear. Trimming pared 2 bases from V and 4 bases from J, leaving 14 bases between. The CDR3 sequence is 14 residues long. The germline CDR1 and CDR2 sequences are SQVTM and ANQGSEA.

CDR3 in DNA: TGCGCCAGCAGCTTGTCTGAGGGGGACGCCTACAATGAGCAGTTCTTC. Amino acid sequence: CASSLSEGDAYNEQFF. This chain connects TRBV5-1 to TRBJ2-1, with a tentative D call TRBD1 (6 bases). CDR3 length: 16 amino acids. Per germline, CDR1 SGHRS and CDR2 YFSETQ. Trimming shortened V by 1 base and J by 2 bases, and 13 bases separated the two germline ends.

This sequence joins TRBV7-2 and TRBJ2-6; D is ambiguous. V gave up 5 bases and J gave up 0 bases, with 11 bases separating them. Germline V gives CDR1 SGHTA, CDR2 FQGNSA. The CDR3 extends over 16 amino acids. The CDR3 loop reads CASSRVRTSGANVLTF. In DNA, the CDR3 is TGTGCCAGCAGCCGCGTCCGCACCTCTGGGGCCAACGTCCTGACTTTC. The full variable domain, with the rest looked up from reference TRBV7-2 and TRBJ2-6, is GAGVSQSPSNKVTEKGKDVELRCDPISGHTALYWYRQSLGQGLEFLIYFQGNSAPDKSGLPSDRFSAERTGGSVSTLTIQRTQQEDSAVYLCASSRVRTSGANVLTFGAGSRLTVL.

This chain joins TRBV29-1 and TRBJ2-5; perhaps TRBD1 as D (5 bases). CDR1 and CDR2 from the germline V gene are SQVTM and ANQGSEA. V lost 6 bases to trimming and J lost 4 bases, with 9 bases between them. CDR3 length: 11 residues. CDR3 nucleotide sequence: TGCAGCGTCGCAGGGCGAGAGACCCAGTACTTC. It codes for CSVAGRETQYF.

The table lists this clonotype with a count of one. The chain joins TRBV4-1 to TRBJ2-7; D perhaps matches TRBD2 (5 bases). This CDR3 contains 15 residues. V lost 0 bases, J lost 3 bases, and 12 bases lay in between. CDR1 is MGHRA and CDR2 is YSYEKL in the germline V gene. The DNA of the CDR3 is TGCGCCAGCAGCCAAGAACCAGCGGAATACTACGAGCAGTACTTC. This sequence encodes CASSQEPAEYYEQYF.

V usage is TRBV5-6 and J usage is TRBJ2-6; 7 bases line up with TRBD1. This CDR3 spans 18 amino acids. Germline V lookup: CDR1 SGHDT, CDR2 YYEEEE. V dropped 5 bases and J dropped 0; count of bases not matched to a gene: 11. The CDR3 sequence is CASRGQLSLSSGANVLTF. The CDR3 DNA follows: TGTGCCAGCAGGGGACAGCTTTCACTTTCCTCTGGGGCCAACGTCCTGACTTTC.

The chain recombines TRBV4-2 with TRBJ2-7; 7 nucleotides match TRBD1. The V gene end was trimmed by 1 base and the J gene end by 3 bases; junction bases not matched to a gene: 6. The CDR3 runs to 15 residues. CDR1 and CDR2 from the germline V gene are LGHNA and YNFKEQ. The CDR3 DNA is TGTGCCAGCAGCCAAGCCACAGGGGCTGGCTACGAGCAGTACTTC. Its translation is CASSQATGAGYEQYF.

V is TRBV27 and J is TRBJ1-1; D is undetermined. Per the germline V gene, CDR1 is MNHEY and CDR2 is SMNVEV (reference sequence). The CDR3 sequence is 9 residues long. As DNA, the CDR3 is TGTGTAGCTCCCACTGAAGCTTTCTTT. Translation: CVAPTEAFF.

V and J are TRBV5-1 and TRBJ2-3; either TRBD1 or TRBD2 may supply D (5 bases each). This CDR3 region has 13 residues. Trimming shortened V by 4 bases and J by 2 bases, and 8 bases separated the two germline ends. The germline V gene has CDR1 SGHRS and CDR2 YFSETQ. The CDR3 nucleotides are TGCGCCAGCAGCATGGGACCCACAGATACGCAGTATTTT. Translated, it gives CASSMGPTDTQYF.

This clonotype has only a few counts. The chain joins TRBV6-5 to TRBJ2-7, with 9 bases matching TRBD1. The CDR3 consists of 15 residues. With 6 bases clipped from V and 3 bases from J, the junction kept 9 bases outside the gene matches. In germline, CDR1 is MNHEY, CDR2 SVGAGI. The CDR3 here is CASSHGQGPYYEQYF. The CDR3 DNA reads as TGTGCCAGCAGCCACGGACAGGGGCCCTACTACGAGCAGTACTTC.

CDR3 DNA: TGTGCCAGCAGCTGGTTAAGGGGAGCTGAAGCTTTCTTT. Amino acid sequence: CASSWLRGAEAFF. The rearrangement links TRBV3-1 to TRBJ1-1, with D possibly TRBD1 on 5 matching bases. CDR3 length: 13 amino acids. The germline CDR1 and CDR2 sequences are LGHDT and YNNKEL (reference sequence). Trimming took off 5 bases at V and 6 bases at J, with 13 bases between the two ends.

The V and J genes are TRBV5-8 and TRBJ1-5; D gene ambiguous. V shed 1 base and J shed 5 bases, with 7 bases lying between them. The CDR3 extends over 13 amino acids. Germline values: CDR1 SGHTS, CDR2 YDEGEE. CDR3 nucleotides: TGTGCCAGCAGCTTGACCGTAGATCAGCCCCAGCATTTT. As protein: CASSLTVDQPQHF.

This chain connects TRBV20-1 to TRBJ2-5, with a tentative D call TRBD2 (5 bases). The ends were cut back, 3 bases at V and 7 bases at J, with 9 bases in the middle. The CDR3 is 11 amino acids. Germline V gene sequence: CDR1 DFQATT, CDR2 SNEGSKA (reference sequence). The CDR3 loop is CSASYAGTQYF. The CDR3 bases are TGCAGTGCTAGTTATGCGGGGACCCAGTACTTC.

The chain recombines TRBV9 with TRBJ1-2; 8 positions agree with TRBD1. The CDR3 covers 12 residues. The trim removed 5 bases at V and 8 bases at J, leaving 5 bases unmatched. Germline V gives CDR1 SGDLS, CDR2 YYNGEE. CDR3 protein: CASRDGQGGYTF. The CDR3 coding sequence is TGTGCCAGCAGAGACGGACAGGGCGGCTACACCTTC.

The CDR3 loop is CASSLRASGSSSYEQYF. CDR3 nucleotide sequence: TGTGCCAGCAGCTTAAGGGCTAGCGGGTCCTCCTCCTACGAGCAGTACTTC. V is TRBV7-8 and J is TRBJ2-7, with 8 bases aligning to TRBD2. CDR3 size: 17 residues. Germline values: CDR1 SGHVS, CDR2 FQNEAQ. The J segment lost 0 bases and the V segment lost 2 bases, leaving 9 bases of the junction unmatched.

The chain uses TRBV30 and TRBJ1-1, with 7 bases matching TRBD1. This CDR3 spans 12 amino acids. In germline, CDR1 is GTSNPN, CDR2 SVGIG (reference sequence). The CDR3 spells CAFRQGNTEAFF. DNA for the CDR3: TGTGCTTTCAGACAGGGGAACACTGAAGCTTTCTTT.

The chain uses TRBV19 and TRBJ2-6; 7 bases agree with TRBD1. This CDR3 has 19 amino acids. V lost 7 bases and J lost 1; bases outside the gene matches: 16. In germline, CDR1 is LNHDA, CDR2 SQIVND (reference sequence). CDR3 coding DNA: TGTGCCAGTAAATTATCATCGCGACAGGGACGGTCTGGGGCCAACGTCCTGACTTTC. Protein product: CASKLSSRQGRSGANVLTF.

The rearrangement joins TRBV9 to TRBJ2-3, with TRBD2 matching over 10 bases. The CDR3 extends over 16 amino acids. The trim removed 0 bases at V and 4 bases at J, leaving 5 bases unmatched. The germline gives CDR1 SGDLS, CDR2 YYNGEE. This chain's CDR3 is CASSVGAGGSPDTQYF. Here the CDR3 DNA reads TGTGCCAGCAGCGTAGGAGCGGGAGGGTCCCCAGATACGCAGTATTTT.